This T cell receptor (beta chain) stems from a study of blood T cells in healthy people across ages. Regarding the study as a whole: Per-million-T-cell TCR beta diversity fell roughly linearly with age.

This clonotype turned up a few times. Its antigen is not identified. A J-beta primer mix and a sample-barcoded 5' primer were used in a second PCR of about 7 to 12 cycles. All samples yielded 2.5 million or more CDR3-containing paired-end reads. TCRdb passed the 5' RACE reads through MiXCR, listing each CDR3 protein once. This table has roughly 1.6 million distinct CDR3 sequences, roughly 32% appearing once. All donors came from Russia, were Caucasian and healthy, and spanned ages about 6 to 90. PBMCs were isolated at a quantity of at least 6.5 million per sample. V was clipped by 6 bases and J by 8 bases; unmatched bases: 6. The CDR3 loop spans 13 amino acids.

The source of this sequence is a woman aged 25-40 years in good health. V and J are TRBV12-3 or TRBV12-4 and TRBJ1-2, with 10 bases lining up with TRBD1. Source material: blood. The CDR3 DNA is TGTGCCAGCAGCCGCCCGACAGGGGGCGGCTACACCTTC. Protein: CASSRPTGGGYTF.